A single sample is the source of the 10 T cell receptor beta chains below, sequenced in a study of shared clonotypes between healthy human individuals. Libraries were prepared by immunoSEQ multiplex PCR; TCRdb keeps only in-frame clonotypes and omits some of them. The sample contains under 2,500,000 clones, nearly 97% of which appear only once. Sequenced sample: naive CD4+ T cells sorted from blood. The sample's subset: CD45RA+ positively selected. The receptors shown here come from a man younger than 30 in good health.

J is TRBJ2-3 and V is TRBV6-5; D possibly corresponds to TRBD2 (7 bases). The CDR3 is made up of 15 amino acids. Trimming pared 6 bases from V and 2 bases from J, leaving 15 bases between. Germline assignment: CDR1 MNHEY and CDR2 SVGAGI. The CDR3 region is CASSRGDTHTDTQYF. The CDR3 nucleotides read TGTGCCAGCAGCCGGGGGGACACACACACAGATACGCAGTATTTT.

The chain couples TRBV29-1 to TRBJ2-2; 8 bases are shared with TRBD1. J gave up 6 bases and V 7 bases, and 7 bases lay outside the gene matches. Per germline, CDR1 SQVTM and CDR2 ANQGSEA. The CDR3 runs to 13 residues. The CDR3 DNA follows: TGCAGCGCCCGAGGACAGGGCTCCGGGGAGCTGTTTTTT. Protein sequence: CSARGQGSGELFF.

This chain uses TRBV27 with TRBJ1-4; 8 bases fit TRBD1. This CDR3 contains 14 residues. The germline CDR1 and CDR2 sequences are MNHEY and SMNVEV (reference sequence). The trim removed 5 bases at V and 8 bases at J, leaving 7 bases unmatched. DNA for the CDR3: TGTGCCAGCAGTACACAGGGGGGAAAGGAAAAACTGTTTTTT. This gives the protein CASSTQGGKEKLFF.

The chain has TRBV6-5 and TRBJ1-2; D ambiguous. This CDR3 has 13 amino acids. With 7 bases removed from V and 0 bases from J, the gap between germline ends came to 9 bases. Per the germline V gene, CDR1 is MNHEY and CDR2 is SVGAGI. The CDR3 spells CASTPGANYGYTF. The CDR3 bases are TGTGCCAGCACTCCTGGGGCTAACTATGGCTACACCTTC.

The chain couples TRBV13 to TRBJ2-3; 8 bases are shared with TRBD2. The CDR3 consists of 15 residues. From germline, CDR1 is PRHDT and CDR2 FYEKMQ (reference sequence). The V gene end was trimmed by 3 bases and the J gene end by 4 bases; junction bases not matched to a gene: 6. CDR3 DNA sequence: TGTGCCAGCAGCTTCCAGAGTAGCGGGGCAGATACGCAGTATTTT. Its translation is CASSFQSSGADTQYF.

The chain's CDR3 is CASSESGSSPYEQYF. The CDR3 DNA reads as TGCGCCAGCAGTGAGTCTGGGTCCTCTCCCTACGAGCAGTACTTC. This chain connects TRBV10-1 to TRBJ2-7, with unresolved D. Trimming shortened V by 0 bases and J by 2 bases, and 11 bases separated the two germline ends. Looked up from germline, CDR1 is WNHNN and CDR2 is SYGVQD (reference sequence). This CDR3 has 15 amino acids.

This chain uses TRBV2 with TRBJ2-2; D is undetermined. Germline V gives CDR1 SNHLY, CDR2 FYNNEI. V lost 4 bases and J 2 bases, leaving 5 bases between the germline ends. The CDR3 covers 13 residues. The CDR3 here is CASSGINTGELFF. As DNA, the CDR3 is TGTGCCAGCAGTGGGATCAACACCGGGGAGCTGTTTTTT.

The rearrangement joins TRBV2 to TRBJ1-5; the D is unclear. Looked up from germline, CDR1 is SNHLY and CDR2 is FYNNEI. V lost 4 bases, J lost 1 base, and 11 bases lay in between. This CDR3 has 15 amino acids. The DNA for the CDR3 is TGTGCCAGCAGTGGACCCTTGGGGAGCAATCAGCCCCAGCATTTT. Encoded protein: CASSGPLGSNQPQHF. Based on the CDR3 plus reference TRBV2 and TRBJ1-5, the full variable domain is EPEVTQTPSHQVTQMGQEVILRCVPISNHLYFYWYRQILGQKVEFLVSFYNNEISEKSEIFDDQFSVERPDGSNFTLKIRSTKLEDSAMYFCASSGPLGSNQPQHFGDGTRLSIL.

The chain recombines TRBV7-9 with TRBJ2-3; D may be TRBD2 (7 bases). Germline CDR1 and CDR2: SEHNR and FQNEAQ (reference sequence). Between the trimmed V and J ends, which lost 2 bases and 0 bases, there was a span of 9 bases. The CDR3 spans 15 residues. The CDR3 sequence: CASSLPGGSTDTQYF. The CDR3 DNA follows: TGTGCCAGCAGCTTACCGGGGGGCAGCACAGATACGCAGTATTTT.

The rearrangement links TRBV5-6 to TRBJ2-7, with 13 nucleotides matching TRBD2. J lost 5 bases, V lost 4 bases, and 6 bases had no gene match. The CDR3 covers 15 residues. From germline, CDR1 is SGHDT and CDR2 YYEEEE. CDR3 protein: CASSRRTSGRHEQYF. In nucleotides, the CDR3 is TGTGCCAGCAGCAGACGGACTAGCGGGAGACACGAGCAGTACTTC.